Listed below are T cell receptor beta chains from one sample, sequenced in a study of T cell responses to AZD1222 COVID-19 vaccine. Profiled with immunoSEQ multiplex PCR; TCRdb holds only in-frame clones, not every one. The sample includes over 100,000 clones, approximately 90% of them seen just once. Sample: peripheral blood, taken 28 days after the second AZD1222 dose. The receptor set was obtained from an adult who received the AZD1222 COVID-19 vaccine. The CDR3 runs from the conserved cysteine through the conserved F or W. The order of the fields is clone size, J gene, D gene, V gene, CDR3 protein, CDR3 DNA. The D gene is left open where the match is weak. Some rows mark clone size as missing; the rest say once, few, many or name a class of expanded clone.

once,TRBJ1-2,.,TRBV2,CATTDTYGYTF,TGTGCCACCACGGACACCTATGGCTACACCTTC
.,TRBJ2-7,TRBD1,TRBV14,CASSQDGWQGAVKGYEQYF,TGTGCCAGCAGCCAAGATGGGTGGCAGGGGGCGGTTAAGGGCTACGAGCAGTACTTC
.,TRBJ1-2,.,TRBV5-6,CASSSFTGLLGYTF,TGTGCCAGCAGCTCATTTACAGGTTTGTTAGGCTACACCTTC
.,TRBJ1-3,.,TRBV11-1,CASSLGDRSSGNTIYF,TGTGCCAGCAGCTTAGGAGACAGGAGCTCTGGAAACACCATATATTTT
.,TRBJ2-1,TRBD2,TRBV5-1,CASSPGLAAVPSYNEQFF,TGCGCCAGCAGCCCGGGACTAGCGGCCGTCCCCTCCTACAATGAGCAGTTCTTC
.,TRBJ2-1,TRBD2,TRBV2,CASLPGLAYNEQFF,TGTGCCAGTCTCCCGGGACTAGCCTACAATGAGCAGTTCTTC
once,TRBJ2-3,TRBD1,TRBV11-2,CASSLGVGGADTQYF,TGTGCCAGCAGCTTAGGGGTAGGGGGCGCAGATACGCAGTATTTT
.,TRBJ2-7,.,TRBV6-5,CASSLQSDYEQYF,TGTGCCAGCAGTTTACAGTCCGACTACGAGCAGTACTTC
.,TRBJ1-4,.,TRBV15,CATSRAGIREKLFF,TGTGCCACCAGCAGAGCCGGAATACGCGAAAAACTGTTTTTT
.,TRBJ1-5,.,TRBV4-1,CASSQDSGSNQPQHF,TGCGCCAGCAGCCAAGATTCCGGCAGCAATCAGCCCCAGCATTTT
.,TRBJ1-6,.,TRBV28,CASRRSSYNSPLHF,TGTGCCAGCCGGAGGAGCTCCTATAATTCACCCCTCCACTTT
.,TRBJ1-4,.,TRBV6-1,CASSDFSGVNEKLFF,TGTGCCAGCAGTGATTTCTCGGGGGTTAATGAAAAACTGTTTTTT
.,TRBJ2-5,.,TRBV27,CASSSSLYYSQETQYF,TGTGCCAGCAGTTCGTCCCTATACTATTCTCAAGAGACCCAGTACTTC
.,TRBJ2-7,TRBD2,TRBV2,CASRAKLAGINEQYF,TGTGCCAGCAGAGCCAAACTAGCGGGAATTAACGAGCAGTACTTC
.,TRBJ2-1,.,TRBV27,CASLRTVCHYNEQFF,TGTGCCAGCCTCCGGACAGTGTGTCACTACAATGAGCAGTTCTTC
.,TRBJ2-3,TRBD1,TRBV7-3,CASSLRTGGITDTQYF,TGTGCCAGCAGCCTCAGGACAGGGGGTATCACAGATACGCAGTATTTT
.,TRBJ1-2,.,TRBV12-3/TRBV12-4,CASSEVAPYGYTF,TGTGCCAGCAGCGAGGTCGCACCCTATGGCTACACCTTC
.,TRBJ2-1,TRBD1,TRBV7-9,CASSQGWAGGADEQFF,TGTGCCAGCAGCCAGGGCTGGGCAGGGGGCGCGGATGAGCAGTTCTTC
.,TRBJ1-5,TRBD1,TRBV10-3,CAISESGTGHQPQHF,TGTGCCATCAGTGAGTCGGGGACAGGGCATCAGCCCCAGCATTTT
.,TRBJ2-7,TRBD1,TRBV15,CATSRGTGLSYEQYF,TGTGCCACCAGCAGAGGGACAGGGCTCTCCTACGAGCAGTACTTC
.,TRBJ1-1,.,TRBV11-3,CASSYDSNTEAFF,TGTGCCAGCAGCTACGACAGTAACACTGAAGCTTTCTTT
.,TRBJ2-1,TRBD2,TRBV5-5,CASSFGLAGGLTYNEQFF,TGTGCCAGCAGCTTTGGCCTAGCGGGAGGCCTCACCTACAATGAGCAGTTCTTC
once,TRBJ2-5,.,TRBV30,CAWSVRLAETQYF,TGTGCCTGGAGTGTACGTCTAGCTGAGACCCAGTACTTC
.,TRBJ2-3,.,TRBV21-1,CASSKWASGPGDTQYF,TGTGCCAGCAGCAAATGGGCGAGCGGACCTGGGGATACGCAGTATTTT
.,TRBJ1-5,TRBD1,TRBV5-4,CASSREGAGQPQHF,TGTGCCAGCAGCCGAGAGGGGGCCGGTCAGCCCCAGCATTTT
.,TRBJ1-2,TRBD1,TRBV6-2/TRBV6-3,CASSTGGKGYTF,TGTGCCAGCAGCACAGGGGGCAAAGGCTACACCTTC
.,TRBJ2-7,TRBD1,TRBV18,CASSLPGQRYEQYF,TGTGCCAGCTCACTTCCGGGACAGCGCTACGAGCAGTACTTC
.,TRBJ1-6,.,TRBV30,CAWSRTQSPLHF,TGTGCCTGGAGTAGGACCCAATCACCCCTCCACTTT
.,TRBJ1-2,.,TRBV5-1,CASAPAARDYGYTF,TGCGCCAGCGCCCCGGCCGCCCGGGACTATGGCTACACCTTC
.,TRBJ2-1,TRBD2,TRBV5-6,CASSGGLQEQFF,TGTGCCAGCAGCGGGGGACTACAGGAGCAGTTCTTC
.,TRBJ1-1,.,TRBV12-3/TRBV12-4,CASSLADEAFF,TGTGCCAGCAGTTTAGCCGATGAAGCTTTCTTT
.,TRBJ1-2,.,TRBV30,CAWTANGAGRLYGYTF,TGTGCCTGGACTGCCAACGGGGCGGGTCGACTCTATGGCTACACCTTC
once,TRBJ1-2,.,TRBV6-5,CASRLETAGGYTF,TGTGCCAGCAGACTCGAGACAGCCGGCGGCTACACCTTC
.,TRBJ1-1,.,TRBV7-3,CASSYSLGVPEAFF,TGTGCCAGCAGCTACAGTTTAGGGGTTCCTGAAGCTTTCTTT
.,TRBJ2-3,TRBD2,TRBV5-4,CASSPGLSTDTQYF,TGTGCCAGCAGCCCGGGACTATCCACAGATACGCAGTATTTT
once,TRBJ1-3,.,TRBV7-9,CASSSRASSGNTIYF,TGTGCCAGCAGCTCCAGGGCGAGCTCTGGAAACACCATATATTTT
.,TRBJ2-7,.,TRBV28,CASSLGYEQYF,TGTGCCAGCAGTTTAGGGTACGAGCAGTACTTC
.,TRBJ2-2,.,TRBV7-3,CASSNREAGELFF,TGTGCCAGCAGTAACAGGGAGGCCGGGGAGCTGTTTTTT
.,TRBJ2-2,.,TRBV30,CAWRWGFGGSITAGELFF,TGTGCCTGGAGGTGGGGCTTCGGGGGTTCAATTACAGCCGGGGAGCTGTTTTTT
.,TRBJ2-5,TRBD1,TRBV5-1,CASSLGQQETQYF,TGCGCCAGCAGCCTGGGACAGCAAGAGACCCAGTACTTC
.,TRBJ1-4,.,TRBV24-1,CATRGIKGRGFNEKLFF,TGTGCCACCAGAGGTATCAAGGGCAGGGGATTTAATGAAAAACTGTTTTTT
.,TRBJ2-3,.,TRBV6-5,CASSHNVNSQYF,TGTGCCAGCAGCCACAATGTCAATTCGCAGTATTTT
.,TRBJ2-5,TRBD2,TRBV9,CASSAGGRKTQYF,TGTGCCAGCAGCGCGGGCGGGAGAAAGACCCAGTACTTC
.,TRBJ2-5,.,TRBV6-1,CASSELGEGVKETQYF,TGTGCCAGCAGTGAATTGGGGGAAGGGGTTAAGGAGACCCAGTACTTC
.,TRBJ2-5,.,TRBV4-1,CASSRGPGAETQYF,TGCGCCAGCAGCCGCGGGCCCGGCGCTGAGACCCAGTACTTC
.,TRBJ2-3,.,TRBV19,CASSSVPGNADTQYF,TGTGCCAGTAGTTCGGTGCCTGGTAACGCAGATACGCAGTATTTT
.,TRBJ2-7,.,TRBV7-9,CASSLGGLEQYF,TGTGCCAGCAGCTTAGGGGGTCTCGAGCAGTACTTC